These 29 T cell receptor beta chains were sequenced from one sample in a study of technical replicates of blood from several donors. Some clones are missing from TCRdb's copy, which holds only in-frame ones; the method was immunoSEQ multiplex PCR. Of about 66,000 clones listed, 88% are singletons. Sequenced: PBMCs. Receptors originate from a human donor in good health. Some clones in this sample may be carry-over from other donors' samples.

The V call is TRBV5-4, the J call TRBJ2-7; 11 bases map to TRBD2. The junction had 6 bases not matched to a gene; V was cut back by 3 bases and J by 4 bases. Germline V gene data show CDR1 as SGHNT and CDR2 as YYREEE (reference sequence). This CDR3 region has 15 residues. The CDR3 bases are TGTGCCAGCAGCTCCGGGACTAGCGGTGATTACGAGCAGTACTTC. As protein: CASSSGTSGDYEQYF.

This clone was found once. The rearrangement uses TRBV5-4 and TRBJ2-3, with 7 bases identical to TRBD2. The germline gives CDR1 SGHNT, CDR2 YYREEE (reference sequence). The V segment lost 4 bases and the J segment 5 bases; nucleotides outside the gene matches: 7. The CDR3 has 14 amino acids. CDR3 in DNA: TGTGCCAGCAGCACTAAAGCGGGGCAAGATACGCAGTATTTT. Translated: CASSTKAGQDTQYF.

This sequence joins TRBV2 and TRBJ2-5; D possibly corresponds to TRBD2 (6 bases). This CDR3 region has 11 residues. Germline assignment: CDR1 SNHLY and CDR2 FYNNEI. V was pared by 6 bases and J by 7 bases, with 9 bases between. CDR3 DNA: TGTGCCAGCAGGGGACTGGGGACCCAGTACTTC. Translating it yields CASRGLGTQYF.

The chain recombines TRBV5-4 with TRBJ1-1; no reliable D call. The germline V gene encodes CDR1 SGHNT and CDR2 YYREEE (reference sequence). The CDR3 is 13 amino acids. Trimming cost V 7 bases and J 1 base, with 11 bases left between them. The CDR3 DNA sequence: TGTGCCAGCGCCCTAGAGCGGAACACTGAAGCTTTCTTT. It specifies CASALERNTEAFF.

This clone is a singleton in its sample. The chain recombines TRBV27 with TRBJ1-2, with 7 bases aligning to TRBD1. The CDR3 is made up of 15 amino acids. The J segment lost 4 bases and the V segment lost 5 bases, leaving 10 bases of the junction unmatched. From germline, CDR1 is MNHEY and CDR2 SMNVEV (reference sequence). The CDR3 coding sequence is TGTGCCAGCAGTCCACGACCCGGGACAGTCTATGGCTACACCTTC. Translation: CASSPRPGTVYGYTF.

The chain couples TRBV6-6 to TRBJ2-7; 8 nucleotides match TRBD1. The trim removed 8 bases at V and 0 bases at J, leaving 12 bases unmatched. The CDR3 loop spans 16 amino acids. Germline assignment: CDR1 MNHNY and CDR2 SVGAGI (reference sequence). Here the CDR3 DNA reads TGTGCCAGCGGTCGGTCAGGGGGCTCCAGCTCCTACGAGCAGTACTTC. It specifies CASGRSGGSSSYEQYF.

The rearrangement links TRBV30 to TRBJ2-3; possible D gene TRBD2, 7 bases. Trimming pared 4 bases from V and 2 bases from J, leaving 13 bases between. CDR1 is GTSNPN, CDR2 SVGIG, per germline (reference sequence). This CDR3 has 14 amino acids. The CDR3 DNA reads as TGTGCCTGGAAGACGGGGGGACACACAGATACGCAGTATTTT. Its protein product is CAWKTGGHTDTQYF.

The chain has TRBV6-5 and TRBJ2-3; 7 bases are shared with TRBD2. CDR1 is MNHEY, CDR2 SVGAGI, per germline. The trim removed 6 bases at V and 7 bases at J, leaving 13 bases unmatched. The CDR3 sequence is 15 residues long. The CDR3 coding sequence is TGTGCCAGCAGGACGACTAGCCGGCCGAGAAATACGCAGTATTTT. Protein sequence: CASRTTSRPRNTQYF.

This chain uses TRBV6-6 with TRBJ2-1, with 8 positions matching TRBD2. Germline V gene lookup returns CDR1 MNHNY and CDR2 SVGAGI (reference sequence). V was clipped by 5 bases and J by 5 bases; unmatched bases: 5. The CDR3 runs to 14 residues. CDR3: CASSTTSGDNEQFF. The CDR3 region has the DNA TGTGCCAGCAGTACCACTAGCGGAGACAATGAGCAGTTCTTC.

The chain joins TRBV6-5 to TRBJ1-2, with TRBD1 as a possible D gene (5 bases). CDR3 length: 12 residues. Per the germline V gene, CDR1 is MNHEY and CDR2 is SVGAGI. Trimming took off 7 bases at V and 6 bases at J, with 12 bases between the two ends. CDR3 nucleotides: TGTGCCAGCAAGGTACAGGATCATGGCTACACCTTC. Protein sequence: CASKVQDHGYTF.

Notes on this clone: Other DNA sequences in this specimen translate into the identical CDR3. V is TRBV19 and J is TRBJ2-5; possible D gene TRBD1, 6 bases. Germline values: CDR1 LNHDA, CDR2 SQIVND (reference sequence). The germline V and J ends were trimmed by 9 bases and 4 bases, with 12 bases remaining between them. The length of the CDR3 is 12 residues. The CDR3 DNA follows: TGTGCCAGCAGACAGGCGGGAGAGACCCAGTACTTC. It yields the protein CASRQAGETQYF.

J is TRBJ1-2 and V is TRBV27, with a tentative D call TRBD1 (6 bases). The germline V gene encodes CDR1 MNHEY and CDR2 SMNVEV (reference sequence). Trimming left V 5 bases short and J 8 bases short, with 18 bases between. The CDR3 consists of 14 residues. The CDR3 DNA sequence: TGTGCCAGCAGTCCTGTAAACAGGGCTGAGGGCTACACCTTC. Translation gives CASSPVNRAEGYTF.

This chain joins TRBV10-3 and TRBJ2-3; 9 bases match TRBD1. V was pared by 4 bases and J by 6 bases, with 11 bases of the junction left unmatched. The CDR3 totals 16 residues. Germline CDR1 reads ENHRY; CDR2 reads SYGVKD. The CDR3 DNA reads TGTGCCATCAGTGGGGGGGACAGGGTCTCGGGGGATACGCAGTATTTT. This encodes CAISGGDRVSGDTQYF.

This clone appeared a single time. This chain joins TRBV2 and TRBJ2-7; 8 bases agree with TRBD2. CDR1 is SNHLY, CDR2 FYNNEI, per germline. This CDR3 spans 13 amino acids. V lost 5 bases, J lost 6 bases, and 6 bases stayed unmatched. This CDR3 is CASSLSGNGEQYF. The CDR3 region has the DNA TGTGCCAGCAGTCTTAGCGGGAACGGCGAGCAGTACTTC.

This clone was observed a handful of times. Here the CDR3 reads CASSLRGAPIEGYTF. The CDR3 coding sequence is TGTGCCAGCAGCCTCAGGGGGGCCCCAATAGAAGGCTACACCTTC. This rearrangement joins TRBV16 to TRBJ1-2; 7 nucleotides match TRBD1. The trim removed 4 bases at V and 8 bases at J, leaving 13 bases unmatched. Germline assignment: CDR1 KGHSY and CDR2 FQNENV. CDR3 length: 15 amino acids.

The rearrangement links TRBV6-6 to TRBJ1-5; D unclear. The CDR3 covers 13 residues. The germline V gene encodes CDR1 MNHNY and CDR2 SVGAGI (reference sequence). Deletions cut 2 bases from V and 7 bases from J, with 9 bases between. The DNA of the CDR3 is TGTGCCAGCAGTTACGGGAGGGAACAGCCCCAGCATTTT. Encoded protein: CASSYGREQPQHF.

This clone has only one observation. This chain joins TRBV11-3 and TRBJ2-5; 8 bases line up with TRBD2. Germline-derived CDR1 and CDR2 are SGHNT and YENEEA. This CDR3 comprises 15 residues. J gave up 2 bases and V 6 bases, and 8 bases lay outside the gene matches. CDR3 amino acids: CASSEGRGGQETQYF. The CDR3 coding sequence is TGTGCCAGCAGTGAGGGACGGGGGGGGCAAGAGACCCAGTACTTC.

The DNA for the CDR3 is TGTGCCAGCACCAGGGACAGATCCTACGAGCAGTACTTC. As protein: CASTRDRSYEQYF. The chain employs TRBV14 and TRBJ2-7, with 7 positions matching TRBD1. Germline values: CDR1 SGHDN, CDR2 FVKESK. Germline trimming cut 7 bases from V and 1 base from J; bases unmatched to any gene: 4. The CDR3 contains 13 residues. The full variable domain, its missing parts supplied by reference TRBV14 and TRBJ2-7, is EAGVTQFPSHSVIEKGQTVTLRCDPISGHDNLYWYRRVMGKEIKFLLHFVKESKQDESGMPNNRFLAERTGGTYSTLKVQPAELEDSGVYFCASTRDRSYEQYFGPGTRLTVT.

V gene TRBV9 combines with J gene TRBJ2-2, with D tentatively TRBD2 (5 bases). V gave up 0 bases and J gave up 7 bases, with 10 bases separating them. CDR1 is SGDLS and CDR2 is YYNGEE in the germline V gene. The CDR3 is made up of 14 amino acids. CDR3 nucleotide sequence: TGTGCCAGCAGCGTAGTCAGCGGCATCGGGGAGCTGTTTTTT. Translation: CASSVVSGIGELFF.

V is TRBV6-5 and J is TRBJ2-1; TRBD2 aligns across 7 bases. After removal of 0 bases from V and 7 bases from J, the junction contained 6 bases not matched to a gene. CDR3 size: 15 residues. Germline CDR1 reads MNHEY; CDR2 reads SVGAGI. CDR3 protein: CASSYSGTIRNEQFF. The CDR3 DNA follows: TGTGCCAGCAGTTACTCCGGGACTATTCGGAATGAGCAGTTCTTC.

The J gene is TRBJ1-6, the V gene TRBV7-2; 7 bases agree with TRBD1. CDR1 is SGHTA, CDR2 FQGNSA, per germline. The CDR3 is made up of 15 amino acids. J was trimmed by 7 bases and V by 5 bases; bases with no gene match: 8. CDR3 nucleotide sequence: TGTGCCAGCAGCCAACTACAGGGGATGAATTCACCCCTCCACTTT. This sequence encodes CASSQLQGMNSPLHF.

This sequence joins TRBV5-6 and TRBJ2-7; D is possibly TRBD1 (6 bases). Germline assignment: CDR1 SGHDT and CDR2 YYEEEE. The CDR3 has 15 amino acids. Between the trimmed V and J ends, which lost 5 bases and 3 bases, there was a span of 18 bases. The CDR3 is CASRPGAFRDYEQYF. The CDR3 DNA is TGTGCCAGCAGACCAGGGGCCTTTCGGGACTACGAGCAGTACTTC.

The V and J genes are TRBV7-9 and TRBJ2-5, with 9 bases matching TRBD1. Per germline, CDR1 SEHNR and CDR2 FQNEAQ (reference sequence). The CDR3 is 13 amino acids. The junction had 2 bases not matched to a gene; V was cut back by 5 bases and J by 4 bases. The CDR3 sequence is CASSRDRVETQYF. As DNA, the CDR3 is TGTGCCAGCAGCCGGGACAGGGTAGAGACCCAGTACTTC. Together with reference TRBV7-9 and TRBJ2-5, the CDR3 gives the full variable domain: DTGVSQNPRHKITKRGQNVTFRCDPISEHNRLYWYRQTLGQGPEFLTYFQNEAQLEKSRLLSDRFSAERPKGSFSTLEIQRTEQGDSAMYLCASSRDRVETQYFGPGTRLLVL.

The chain combines TRBV6-5 with TRBJ2-1; 8 nucleotides match TRBD2. Germline V CDR1 and CDR2: MNHEY, SVGAGI. The V gene end was trimmed by 4 bases and the J gene end by 7 bases; junction bases not matched to a gene: 9. This CDR3 has 15 amino acids. The CDR3 region is CASSSWVAGQNEQFF. CDR3 DNA sequence: TGTGCCAGCAGTTCCTGGGTAGCGGGGCAAAATGAGCAGTTCTTC.

J is TRBJ1-6 and V is TRBV6-5; no definite D call. Germline CDR1 and CDR2: MNHEY and SVGAGI. The CDR3 sequence is 14 residues long. V was pared by 6 bases and J by 9 bases, with 15 bases between. The CDR3 reads CASSRQREGSPLHF. For the CDR3, the DNA is TGTGCCAGCAGCCGCCAAAGAGAGGGTTCACCCCTCCACTTT.

The CDR3 loop reads CAISGVKEISSGANVLTF. The CDR3, as DNA: TGTGCCATCAGTGGTGTTAAGGAGATCAGCTCTGGGGCCAACGTCCTGACTTTC. The V gene is TRBV10-3, the J gene TRBJ2-6; D remains ambiguous. Trimming shortened V by 4 bases and J by 0 bases, and 16 bases separated the two germline ends. CDR1 and CDR2 (germline): ENHRY, SYGVKD. The CDR3 has 18 amino acids.

This chain connects TRBV19 to TRBJ1-2, with D possibly TRBD1 on 6 matching bases. The V end was cut by 5 bases, the J end by 4 bases, with 14 bases between. This CDR3 is 14 amino acids long. Per germline, CDR1 LNHDA and CDR2 SQIVND (reference sequence). The CDR3 reads CASSPPQGTYGYTF. The CDR3 nucleotides are TGTGCCAGTAGTCCCCCCCAGGGGACCTATGGCTACACCTTC.

The rearrangement links TRBV7-8 to TRBJ2-7; 15 positions match TRBD2. With 5 bases clipped from V and 2 bases from J, the junction kept 4 bases outside the gene matches. The CDR3 extends over 16 amino acids. Germline loops: CDR1 SGHVS, CDR2 FQNEAQ. The CDR3 region has the DNA TGTGCCAGCAGCCCTCGGACTAGCGGGAGGGCCTACGAGCAGTACTTC. Amino acid sequence: CASSPRTSGRAYEQYF. Drawing the rest from reference TRBV7-8 and TRBJ2-7, the complete variable domain is GAGVSQSPRYKVAKRGQDVALRCDPISGHVSLFWYQQALGQGPEFLTYFQNEAQLDKSGLPSDRFFAERPEGSVSTLKIQRTQQEDSAVYLCASSPRTSGRAYEQYFGPGTRLTVT.

This clone was detected only once. The J gene is TRBJ1-3, the V gene TRBV10-3; the D gene is possibly TRBD1 (6 bases). The CDR3 runs 16 residues. The germline V and J ends were trimmed by 2 bases and 0 bases, with 11 bases remaining between them. Germline V lookup: CDR1 ENHRY, CDR2 SYGVKD. The CDR3 loop reads CAISEEDSRSGNTIYF. CDR3 nucleotide sequence: TGTGCCATCAGTGAGGAGGACAGCCGCTCTGGAAACACCATATATTTT.